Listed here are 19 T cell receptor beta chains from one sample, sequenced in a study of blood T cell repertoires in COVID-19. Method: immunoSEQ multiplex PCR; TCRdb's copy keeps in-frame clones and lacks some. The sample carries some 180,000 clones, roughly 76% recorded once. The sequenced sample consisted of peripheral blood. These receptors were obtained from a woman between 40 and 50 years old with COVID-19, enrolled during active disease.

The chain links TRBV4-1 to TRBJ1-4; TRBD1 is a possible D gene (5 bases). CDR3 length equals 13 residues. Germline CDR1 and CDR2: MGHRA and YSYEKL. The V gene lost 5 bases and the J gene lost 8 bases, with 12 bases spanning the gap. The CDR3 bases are TGCGCCAGCAGCAAGCAGGGTCCCGAAAAACTGTTTTTT. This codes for CASSKQGPEKLFF.

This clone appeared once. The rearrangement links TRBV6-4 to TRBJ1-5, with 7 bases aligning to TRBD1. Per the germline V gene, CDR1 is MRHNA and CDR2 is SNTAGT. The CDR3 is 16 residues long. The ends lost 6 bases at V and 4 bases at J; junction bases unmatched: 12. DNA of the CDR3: TGTGCCAGCAGAGGAGGGGGACAGCCATTAAATCAGCCCCAGCATTTT. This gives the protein CASRGGGQPLNQPQHF.

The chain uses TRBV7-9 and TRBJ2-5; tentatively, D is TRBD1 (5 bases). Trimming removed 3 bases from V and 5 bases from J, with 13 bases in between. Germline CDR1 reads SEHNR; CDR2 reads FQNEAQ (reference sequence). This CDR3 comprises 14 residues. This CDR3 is CASSLGRFGETQYF. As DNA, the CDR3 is TGTGCCAGCAGCTTGGGGCGGTTTGGGGAGACCCAGTACTTC. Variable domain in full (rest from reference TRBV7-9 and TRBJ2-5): DTGVSQNPRHKITKRGQNVTFRCDPISEHNRLYWYRQTLGQGPEFLTYFQNEAQLEKSRLLSDRFSAERPKGSFSTLEIQRTEQGDSAMYLCASSLGRFGETQYFGPGTRLLVL.

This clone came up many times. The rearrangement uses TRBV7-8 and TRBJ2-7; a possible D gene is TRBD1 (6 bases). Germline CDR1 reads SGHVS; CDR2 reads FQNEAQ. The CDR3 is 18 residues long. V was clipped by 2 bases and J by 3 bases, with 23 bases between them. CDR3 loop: CASSLRGLRGGYLYEQYV. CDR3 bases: TGTGCCAGCAGCTTAAGGGGTTTGCGTGGGGGCTACCTCTACGAGCAGTACGTC.

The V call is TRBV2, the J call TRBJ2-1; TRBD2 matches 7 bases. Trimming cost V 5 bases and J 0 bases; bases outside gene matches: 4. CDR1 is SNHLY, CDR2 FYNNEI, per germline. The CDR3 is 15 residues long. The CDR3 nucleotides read TGTGCCAGCAGTAGAGCGGGGAGCTCCTACAATGAGCAGTTCTTC. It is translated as CASSRAGSSYNEQFF.

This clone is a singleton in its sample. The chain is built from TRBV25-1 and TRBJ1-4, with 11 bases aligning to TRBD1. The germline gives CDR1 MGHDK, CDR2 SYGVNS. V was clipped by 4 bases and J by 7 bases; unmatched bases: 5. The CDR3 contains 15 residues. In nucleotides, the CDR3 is TGTGCCAGCAGTGTTCCGGGACAGGGGGGTGAAAAACTGTTTTTT. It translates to CASSVPGQGGEKLFF.

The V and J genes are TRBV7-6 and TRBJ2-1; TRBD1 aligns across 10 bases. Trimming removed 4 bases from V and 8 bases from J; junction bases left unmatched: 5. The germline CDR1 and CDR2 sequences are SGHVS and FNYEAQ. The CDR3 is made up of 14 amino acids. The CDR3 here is CASSSGTGDHEQFF. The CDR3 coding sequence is TGTGCCAGCAGCTCCGGGACAGGGGATCATGAGCAGTTCTTC.

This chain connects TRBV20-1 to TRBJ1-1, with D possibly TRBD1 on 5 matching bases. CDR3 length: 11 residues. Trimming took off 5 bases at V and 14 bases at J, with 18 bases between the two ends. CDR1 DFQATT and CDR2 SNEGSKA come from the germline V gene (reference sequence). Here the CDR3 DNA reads TGCAGTGCTCCTAGGGGTGGAAGAAAATTCTTT. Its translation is CSAPRGGRKFF.

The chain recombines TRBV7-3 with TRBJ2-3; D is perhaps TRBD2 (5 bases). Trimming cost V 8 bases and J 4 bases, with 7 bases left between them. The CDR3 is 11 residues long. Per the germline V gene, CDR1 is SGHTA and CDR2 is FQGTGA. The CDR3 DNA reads TGTGCCAGCGGGAGTCCAGATACGCAGTATTTT. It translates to CASGSPDTQYF.

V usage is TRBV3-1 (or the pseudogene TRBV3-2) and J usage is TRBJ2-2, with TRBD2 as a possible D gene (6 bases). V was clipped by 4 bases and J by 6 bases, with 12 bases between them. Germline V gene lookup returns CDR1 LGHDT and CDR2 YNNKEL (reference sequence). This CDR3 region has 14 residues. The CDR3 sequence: CASSLLSGAGELFF. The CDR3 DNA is TGTGCCAGCAGCCTCCTTTCGGGGGCCGGGGAGCTGTTTTTT.

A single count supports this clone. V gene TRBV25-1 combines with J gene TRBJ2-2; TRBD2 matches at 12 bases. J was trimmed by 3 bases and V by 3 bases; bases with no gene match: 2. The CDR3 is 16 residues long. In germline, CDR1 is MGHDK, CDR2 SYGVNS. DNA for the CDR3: TGTGCCAGCAGTGACCTAGCGGGAGGGTACACCGGGGAGCTGTTTTTT. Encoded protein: CASSDLAGGYTGELFF.

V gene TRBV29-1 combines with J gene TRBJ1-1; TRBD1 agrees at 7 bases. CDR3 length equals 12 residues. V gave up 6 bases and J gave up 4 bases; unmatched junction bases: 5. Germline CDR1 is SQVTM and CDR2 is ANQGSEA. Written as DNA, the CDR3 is TGCAGCGTCGCTCAGGGGGTCACTGAAGCTTTCTTT. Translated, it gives CSVAQGVTEAFF.

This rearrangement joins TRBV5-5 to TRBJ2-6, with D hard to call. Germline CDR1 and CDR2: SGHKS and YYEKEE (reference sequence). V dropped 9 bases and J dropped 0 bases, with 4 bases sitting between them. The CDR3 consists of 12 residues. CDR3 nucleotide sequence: TGTGCCATCAACTCTGGGGCCAACGTCCTGACTTTC. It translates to CAINSGANVLTF.

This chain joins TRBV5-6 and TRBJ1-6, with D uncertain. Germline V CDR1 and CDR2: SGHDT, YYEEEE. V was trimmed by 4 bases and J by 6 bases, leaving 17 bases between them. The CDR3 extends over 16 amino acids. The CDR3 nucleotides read TGTGCCAGCAGCCCCTCGTCCCGCGCATTTAATTCACCCCTCCACTTT. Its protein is CASSPSSRAFNSPLHF.

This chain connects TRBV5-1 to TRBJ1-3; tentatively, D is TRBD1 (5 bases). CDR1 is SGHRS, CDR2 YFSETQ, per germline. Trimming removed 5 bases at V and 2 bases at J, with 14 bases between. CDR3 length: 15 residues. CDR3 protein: CASRMEGTTGNTIYF. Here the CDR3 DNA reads TGCGCCAGCAGAATGGAGGGGACTACTGGAAACACCATATATTTT.

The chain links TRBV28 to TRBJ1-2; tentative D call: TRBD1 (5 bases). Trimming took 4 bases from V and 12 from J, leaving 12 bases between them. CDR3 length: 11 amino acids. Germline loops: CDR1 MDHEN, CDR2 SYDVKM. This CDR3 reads CASSSGFHHTF. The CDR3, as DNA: TGTGCCAGCAGTTCAGGGTTCCACCACACCTTC.

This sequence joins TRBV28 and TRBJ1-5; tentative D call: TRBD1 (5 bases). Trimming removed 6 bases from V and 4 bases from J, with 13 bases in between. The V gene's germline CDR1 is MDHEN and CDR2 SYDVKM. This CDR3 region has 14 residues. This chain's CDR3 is CASRALQENQPQHF. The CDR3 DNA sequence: TGTGCCAGCAGGGCGTTACAGGAAAATCAGCCCCAGCATTTT.

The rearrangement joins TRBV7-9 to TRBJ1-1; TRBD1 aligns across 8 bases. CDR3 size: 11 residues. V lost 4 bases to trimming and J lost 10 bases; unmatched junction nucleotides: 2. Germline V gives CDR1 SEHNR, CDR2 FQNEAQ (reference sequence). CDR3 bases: TGTGCCAGCAGCTATGGACAGGGAGCTTTCTTT. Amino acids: CASSYGQGAFF.

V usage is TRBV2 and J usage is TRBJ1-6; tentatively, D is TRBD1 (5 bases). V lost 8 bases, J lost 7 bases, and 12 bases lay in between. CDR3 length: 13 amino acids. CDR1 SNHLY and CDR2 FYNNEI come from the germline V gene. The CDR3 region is CASEETANSPLHF. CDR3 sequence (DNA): TGTGCCAGCGAGGAGACAGCCAATTCACCCCTCCACTTT. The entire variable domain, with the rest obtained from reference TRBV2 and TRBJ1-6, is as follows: EPEVTQTPSHQVTQMGQEVILRCVPISNHLYFYWYRQILGQKVEFLVSFYNNEISEKSEIFDDQFSVERPDGSNFTLKIRSTKLEDSAMYFCASEETANSPLHFGNGTRLTVT.